The clone carrying this TCR beta chain is medium-sized (0.01 to 0.1%) in the sample. Its specificity is not known. The starting template was genomic DNA from bulk tumor, around 610 ng per sample. Biopsies that were spaced far apart were taken, several per primary tumor, during surgery. Those enrolled were patients newly diagnosed with untreated non-small cell lung cancer and undergoing curative surgery. Donor patients had newly diagnosed non-small cell lung cancer and were having surgery with curative intent. Multiplex PCR employing 32 V and 13 J primers generated amplicons of the TCR beta CDR3. TCRdb ran MiXCR on the multiplex PCR reads and lists one entry per CDR3 protein. The sample shows about 2,600 distinct CDR3 sequences, more than 20% of them seen only once. The CDR3 extends over 13 amino acids. The germline V gene encodes CDR1 MNHNS and CDR2 SASEGT. V was shortened by 5 bases and J by 4 bases, with 9 bases between the two germline ends.

The data were taken from a study of immune heterogeneity within non-small cell lung tumors. Study findings and constraints: Identical dominant CDR3 beta clonotypes spanned tumor sites within a patient, beside site-unique high-frequency clones.

Sequencing input: lung tumor tissue. The receptor was isolated from a man between 50 and 59 years old with non-small cell lung cancer. The chain is built from TRBV6-1 and TRBJ1-5; no reliable D call. The CDR3 DNA reads TGTGCCAGCAGTTCCACGGGGAATCAGCCCCAGCATTTT. It codes for CASSSTGNQPQHF.